Below are 29 T cell receptor beta chains sequenced from a single sample in a study of T cells expressing NK-cell markers. From the 5' RACE reads, TCRdb lists one entry per CDR3 protein and no DNA. The listing records under 200,000 distinct CDR3 sequences. The sample taken for sequencing was blood T cells: a sorted CD56 or NKG2C T cell subset, CD4+ or CD8+ T cells, or bulk PBMC T cells (not recorded which). These receptor sequences come from a woman between 18 and 70 years old in good health.

The chain links TRBV27 to TRBJ2-3; without DNA, the TCRdb call of TRBD2 cannot be checked. CDR1 MNHEY and CDR2 SMNVEV come from the germline V gene (reference sequence). This CDR3 comprises 16 residues. CDR3 sequence: CASRKGLVRDTDTQYF.

V gene TRBV6-5 combines with J gene TRBJ1-4; the D call from TCRdb, TRBD1, cannot be confirmed without DNA. The CDR3 is 17 amino acids. Germline V gene lookup returns CDR1 MNHEY and CDR2 SVGAGI. The CDR3 sequence: CASSYSPPGPINEKLFF.

The chain recombines TRBV4-1 with TRBJ2-7; TCRdb returns TRBD2, unconfirmable since there is no DNA. The CDR3 loop spans 15 amino acids. Per germline, CDR1 MGHRA and CDR2 YSYEKL. CDR3: CASSQSINQGHEQYF.

The chain joins TRBV23-1 to TRBJ2-7; TCRdb designates TRBD2, a call that cannot be tested without DNA. TRBV23-1 is designated an ORF whose function remains uncertain. The CDR3 is made up of 16 amino acids. The CDR3 sequence: CASSKAVAGRSYEQYF.

The chain uses TRBV3-1 and TRBJ1-2; the TRBD1 assignment by TCRdb is unverifiable without DNA. The CDR3 totals 15 residues. The germline V gene encodes CDR1 LGHDT and CDR2 YNNKEL (reference sequence). CDR3: CASSASRQGKGGYTF.

J is TRBJ1-6 and V is TRBV5-1; with no DNA, the TCRdb D assignment of TRBD1 cannot be verified. Germline CDR1 SGHRS, CDR2 YFSETQ. The CDR3 length is 17 residues. The CDR3 loop reads CASSPSGLRAGGSPLHF.

The chain recombines TRBV20-1 with TRBJ1-1; TCRdb designates TRBD1, a call that cannot be tested without DNA. CDR1 DFQATT and CDR2 SNEGSKA come from the germline V gene (reference sequence). The length of the CDR3 is 16 residues. The CDR3 region is CSARAASKGAQTEAFF.

The chain is built from TRBV5-1 and TRBJ2-7. The CDR3 contains 15 residues. In germline, CDR1 is SGHRS, CDR2 YFSETQ. The CDR3 sequence: CASSWVSGASYEQYF.

V gene TRBV5-1 combines with J gene TRBJ2-1; the TCRdb call, TRBD2, lacks DNA for checking. Germline values: CDR1 SGHRS, CDR2 YFSETQ. This CDR3 has 15 amino acids. The chain's CDR3 is CASRSGGARDNEQFF.

The chain is built from TRBV12-3 or TRBV12-4 and TRBJ1-6; TCRdb calls TRBD1, which cannot be checked without DNA. This CDR3 is built from 15 residues. CDR3 loop: CASSPRTGGNSPLHF.

CDR3 residues: CASSPSSGKETQYF. V is TRBV5-1 and J is TRBJ2-5; TCRdb indicates TRBD2, and absent DNA this call remains unverified. The germline gives CDR1 SGHRS, CDR2 YFSETQ. The CDR3 is made up of 14 amino acids. The full variable domain, with the rest looked up from reference TRBV5-1 and TRBJ2-5, is KAGVTQTPRYLIKTRGQQVTLSCSPISGHRSVSWYQQTPGQGLQFLFEYFSETQRNKGNFPGRFSGRQFSNSRSEMNVSTLELGDSALYLCASSPSSGKETQYFGPGTRLLVL.

The V call is TRBV7-2, the J call TRBJ2-5; the TCRdb call, TRBD1, lacks DNA for checking. The germline V gene encodes CDR1 SGHTA and CDR2 FQGNSA. This CDR3 is built from 15 residues. CDR3 residues: CASSPPMGGGETQYF.

The CDR3 sequence is CASSRRSIDGYTF. This sequence joins TRBV12-3 or TRBV12-4 and TRBJ1-2. The CDR3 has 13 residues.

The chain links TRBV5-1 to TRBJ2-1; the TCRdb call, TRBD2, lacks DNA for checking. This CDR3 contains 15 residues. Germline-derived CDR1 and CDR2 are SGHRS and YFSETQ. The CDR3: CASSTLAGYYNEQFF.

The V gene is TRBV2, the J gene TRBJ2-7; TCRdb designates TRBD1, a call that cannot be tested without DNA. In germline, CDR1 is SNHLY, CDR2 FYNNEI. The CDR3 is 13 residues long. The CDR3 reads CASRTGFWNEQYF. Based on the CDR3 plus reference TRBV2 and TRBJ2-7, the full variable domain is EPEVTQTPSHQVTQMGQEVILRCVPISNHLYFYWYRQILGQKVEFLVSFYNNEISEKSEIFDDQFSVERPDGSNFTLKIRSTKLEDSAMYFCASRTGFWNEQYFGPGTRLTVT.

This chain links TRBV5-1 with TRBJ1-4; there is no DNA to check the TCRdb D call of TRBD1. CDR1 and CDR2 from the germline V gene are SGHRS and YFSETQ. CDR3 length: 14 residues. This CDR3 is CASSLGQASEKLFF.

The chain is built from TRBV5-8 and TRBJ1-4; TCRdb indicates TRBD1, and absent DNA this call remains unverified. The germline CDR1 and CDR2 sequences are SGHTS and YDEGEE. This CDR3 is built from 17 residues. Here the CDR3 reads CASSLGLQGARGEKLFF.

This sequence joins TRBV5-1 and TRBJ1-4. Germline lookup yields CDR1 SGHRS and CDR2 YFSETQ. The CDR3 is made up of 14 amino acids. The CDR3 spells CASSLAGSGEKLFF.

This chain links TRBV20-1 with TRBJ2-5; there is no DNA to check the TCRdb D call of TRBD2. Germline V gene data show CDR1 as DFQATT and CDR2 as SNEGSKA (reference sequence). There are 15 residues in the CDR3. The CDR3 here is CSARSSGRIQETQYF.

This chain connects TRBV11-2 to TRBJ1-1; the D call of TRBD1 rests on TCRdb alone, since no DNA is present to check it. The CDR3 loop spans 16 amino acids. The germline V gene encodes CDR1 SGHAT and CDR2 FQNNGV. The CDR3 is CASSTRGGHQNTEAFF.

The chain uses TRBV3-1 and TRBJ1-4; TCRdb returns TRBD1, unconfirmable since there is no DNA. This CDR3 region has 16 residues. Germline CDR1 and CDR2: LGHDT and YNNKEL (reference sequence). The chain's CDR3 is CASSPRLTGGNEKLFF.

This rearrangement joins TRBV27 to TRBJ2-3; TCRdb proposes TRBD1, but this gene call is untestable without DNA. The CDR3 sequence is 16 residues long. Per germline, CDR1 MNHEY and CDR2 SMNVEV (reference sequence). This CDR3 is CASSFLAGAPTDTQYF.

The chain has TRBV14 and TRBJ1-2; TCRdb picks TRBD1, but there is no DNA to check that call. Per the germline V gene, CDR1 is SGHDN and CDR2 is FVKESK. This CDR3 has 15 residues. CDR3 residues: CASSPQGRGFRGYTF.

This rearrangement joins TRBV12-3 or TRBV12-4 to TRBJ2-3; TCRdb's D call of TRBD2 is untestable without DNA. This CDR3 has 17 residues. This CDR3 reads CASSLLSGGGATDTQYF.

The rearrangement uses TRBV9 and TRBJ1-5; with no DNA, the TCRdb D assignment of TRBD1 cannot be verified. The CDR3 contains 16 residues. The germline CDR1 and CDR2 sequences are SGDLS and YYNGEE. The CDR3 protein is CASSPMGGDSNQPQHF.

The CDR3 spells CASSFLDRDTGELFF. The chain has TRBV5-1 and TRBJ2-2; TCRdb gives TRBD1 as the D gene, but with no DNA this cannot be confirmed. This CDR3 contains 15 residues. Germline CDR1 and CDR2: SGHRS and YFSETQ.

The chain couples TRBV20-1 to TRBJ1-2. The length of the CDR3 is 12 residues. The V gene's germline CDR1 is DFQATT and CDR2 SNEGSKA (reference sequence). This chain's CDR3 is CRGGESNYGYTF.

The rearrangement uses TRBV12-3 or TRBV12-4 and TRBJ1-5. The CDR3 sequence is 13 residues long. The CDR3: CASSQTLNQPQHF.

V usage is TRBV6-5 and J usage is TRBJ2-7. The germline gives CDR1 MNHEY, CDR2 SVGAGI. The CDR3 runs 13 residues. The CDR3 protein is CASSYRTSYEQYF.